This T cell receptor (beta chain) was sequenced for a study of identical twins. Study-wide results and limits: Cross-sectional statistics underpinned the conclusions; the same donors were not followed. Invariant MAIT and iNKT cells may have partly biased zero-insertion analyses. Weaker excess twin sharing was observed in beta out-of-frame sequences.

With 8 bases clipped from V and 4 bases from J, the junction kept 8 bases outside the gene matches. The CDR3 is made up of 14 amino acids. The germline CDR1 and CDR2 sequences are SGHAT and FQNNGV. As for this clonotype: Its antigen is not known.

Each donor was a healthy Caucasian. TCRdb independently ran MiXCR on the 5' RACE reads; one entry per CDR3 protein. The sample consists of 700,000 to 950,000 distinct CDR3 sequences, 12% of them appearing once. The same sample was also studied in work on yellow fever vaccine responses in identical twins.

The receptor was derived from a woman aged 18-29 years in good health. The sample was PBMCs. The V and J genes are TRBV11-2 and TRBJ2-5, with TRBD1 matching 9 bases. Written as DNA, the CDR3 is TGTGCCAGCGCAGACGGGACAGGGACAGAGACCCAGTACTTC. This translates into CASADGTGTETQYF.